A single sample is the source of the 21 T cell receptor beta chains below, sequenced in a study of T cell responses to AZD1222 COVID-19 vaccine. Profiled with immunoSEQ multiplex PCR; TCRdb holds only in-frame clones, not every one. The sample contains under 110,000 clones, 85% to 90% of which appear only once. Source: peripheral blood, taken on day 0 of AZD1222 vaccination. The receptors stem from an adult in good health.

The gene calls are TRBV28 and TRBJ1-6, with 10 nucleotides matching TRBD1. Germline assignment: CDR1 MDHEN and CDR2 SYDVKM. This CDR3 contains 18 residues. V lost 8 bases and J lost 7; bases outside the gene matches: 17. CDR3 in DNA: TGTGCCAGCCGACCTGCGGGGACAGGGGCCGCCTGGAATTCACCCCTCCACTTT. It yields the protein CASRPAGTGAAWNSPLHF. The whole variable domain, remainder taken from reference TRBV28 and TRBJ1-6, is DVKVTQSSRYLVKRTGEKVFLECVQDMDHENMFWYRQDPGLGLRLIYFSYDVKMKEKGDIPEGYSVSREKKERFSLILESASTNQTSMYLCASRPAGTGAAWNSPLHFGNGTRLTVT.

The V gene is TRBV29-1, the J gene TRBJ2-7; D is possibly TRBD2 (5 bases). The CDR3 totals 14 residues. Germline V gene sequence: CDR1 SQVTM, CDR2 ANQGSEA. V was trimmed by 2 bases and J by 1 base, leaving 12 bases between them. The CDR3 loop reads CSVERSGPSYEQYF. CDR3 sequence (DNA): TGCAGCGTTGAACGGAGCGGACCATCCTACGAGCAGTACTTC.

The chain has TRBV7-6 and TRBJ1-5; maybe TRBD1 (6 bases). The V end lost 3 bases, the J end lost 6 bases, and 12 bases lay between the germline ends. CDR1 is SGHVS, CDR2 FNYEAQ, per germline. This CDR3 has 14 amino acids. The DNA for the CDR3 is TGTGCCAGCAGCTTGGGACAAAATGGTCAGCCCCAGCATTTT. Translating it yields CASSLGQNGQPQHF.

In nucleotides, the CDR3 is TGTGCCAGCAGCGTTGGGGGCTCGAACACTGAAGCTTTCTTT. Residues: CASSVGGSNTEAFF. The chain couples TRBV9 to TRBJ1-1; D is perhaps TRBD1 (6 bases). The ends were cut back, 2 bases at V and 1 base at J, with 9 bases in the middle. This CDR3 spans 14 amino acids. Germline CDR1 reads SGDLS; CDR2 reads YYNGEE.

This clone was counted once. The chain employs TRBV18 and TRBJ1-3; maybe TRBD1 (5 bases). V was clipped by 2 bases and J by 3 bases, with 11 bases between them. The length of the CDR3 is 15 residues. Germline CDR1 reads KGHSH; CDR2 reads LQKENI. The CDR3: CASSPTGENGNTIYF. Here the CDR3 DNA reads TGTGCCAGCTCACCAACGGGGGAGAATGGAAACACCATATATTTT.

The rearrangement joins TRBV27 to TRBJ1-1, with TRBD1 as a possible D gene (6 bases). The germline CDR1 and CDR2 sequences are MNHEY and SMNVEV (reference sequence). The CDR3 contains 13 residues. Trimming took 5 bases from V and 2 from J, leaving 9 bases between them. The CDR3 is CASSPQGNTEAFF. The CDR3, as DNA: TGTGCCAGCAGTCCACAGGGTAACACTGAAGCTTTCTTT.

The V gene is TRBV10-3, the J gene TRBJ2-3; 8 nucleotides agree with TRBD1. The germline gives CDR1 ENHRY, CDR2 SYGVKD. With 0 bases clipped from V and 8 bases from J, the junction kept 4 bases outside the gene matches. CDR3 size: 14 residues. The CDR3 is CAISESGTGGTQYF. DNA of the CDR3: TGTGCCATCAGTGAGTCAGGGACAGGCGGTACGCAGTATTTT.

This clone showed up just once. The chain combines TRBV10-3 with TRBJ2-1, with TRBD2 matching over 7 bases. Per germline, CDR1 ENHRY and CDR2 SYGVKD. Trimming cost V 0 bases and J 5 bases; bases outside gene matches: 4. This CDR3 spans 15 amino acids. CDR3 sequence: CAISESGLPHNEQFF. In DNA, the CDR3 is TGTGCCATCAGTGAGTCGGGACTACCCCACAATGAGCAGTTCTTC.

The V call is TRBV7-3, the J call TRBJ2-1; 14 nucleotides align to TRBD2. Per germline, CDR1 SGHTA and CDR2 FQGTGA. The CDR3 is 15 amino acids. V lost 5 bases to trimming and J lost 8 bases; unmatched junction nucleotides: 5. The CDR3 bases are TGTGCCAGCAGCCGACTAGCGGGAGGGCCCGATGAGCAGTTCTTC. It yields the protein CASSRLAGGPDEQFF. The full variable domain, rest sourced from reference TRBV7-3 and TRBJ2-1, is GAGVSQTPSNKVTEKGKYVELRCDPISGHTALYWYRQSLGQGPEFLIYFQGTGAADDSGLPNDRFFAVRPEGSVSTLKIQRTERGDSAVYLCASSRLAGGPDEQFFGPGTRLTVL.

The rearrangement joins TRBV4-2 to TRBJ2-7; TRBD1 agrees at 9 bases. CDR1 and CDR2 from the germline V gene are LGHNA and YNFKEQ. V lost 4 bases and J lost 4; bases outside the gene matches: 8. The CDR3 is made up of 15 amino acids. Here the CDR3 reads CASSRGTGSGYEQYF. The CDR3 nucleotides are TGTGCCAGCAGCCGGGGGACAGGGTCGGGGTACGAGCAGTACTTC.

The chain carries TRBV20-1 and TRBJ2-1, with D maybe TRBD2 (5 bases). The germline gives CDR1 DFQATT, CDR2 SNEGSKA (reference sequence). Trimming took off 3 bases at V and 7 bases at J, with 16 bases between the two ends. The CDR3 consists of 14 residues. The DNA of the CDR3 is TGCAGTGCTAGTAGTGGGCGGGCGAGGAATGAGCAGTTCTTC. Amino acid sequence: CSASSGRARNEQFF.

The rearrangement uses TRBV24-1 and TRBJ2-2; perhaps TRBD1 as D (6 bases). The germline V gene encodes CDR1 KGHDR and CDR2 SFDVKD. The V end was cut by 4 bases, the J end by 7 bases, with 12 bases between. The CDR3 has 14 amino acids. The CDR3 DNA reads TGTGCCACCAGTGACCCCAGGGGAATCGGGGAGCTGTTTTTT. This encodes CATSDPRGIGELFF.

The V and J genes are TRBV5-1 and TRBJ2-1, with D perhaps matching TRBD2 (6 bases). This CDR3 has 14 residues. The V and J ends lost 6 bases and 0 bases respectively, with 10 bases between them. Germline CDR1 and CDR2: SGHRS and YFSETQ. This chain's CDR3 is CASTRGSSYNEQFF. CDR3 DNA sequence: TGCGCCAGCACCCGGGGGAGCTCCTACAATGAGCAGTTCTTC.

The rearrangement links TRBV5-1 to TRBJ2-5, with D possibly being TRBD2 (5 bases). Germline CDR1 SGHRS, CDR2 YFSETQ. Between the trimmed V and J ends, which lost 4 bases and 5 bases, there was a span of 18 bases. The CDR3 covers 15 residues. The CDR3: CASSVTGSRLETQYF. Here the CDR3 DNA reads TGCGCCAGCAGCGTGACGGGGTCGAGGCTCGAGACCCAGTACTTC.

The V and J genes are TRBV18 and TRBJ2-7; 12 bases match TRBD2. Per germline, CDR1 KGHSH and CDR2 LQKENI. The CDR3 is made up of 15 amino acids. Trimming removed 3 bases from V and 6 bases from J; junction bases left unmatched: 6. CDR3 nucleotides: TGTGCCAGCTCACCCAGACTAGCGGGAGATGTCGAGCAGTACTTC. It codes for CASSPRLAGDVEQYF.

The J gene is TRBJ1-1, the V gene TRBV7-9; 7 bases fit TRBD1. V lost 5 bases and J lost 6; bases outside the gene matches: 6. Germline V CDR1 and CDR2: SEHNR, FQNEAQ (reference sequence). CDR3 length: 13 residues. CDR3: CASSPLDRAEAFF. CDR3 nucleotide sequence: TGTGCCAGCAGCCCTCTTGACAGGGCTGAAGCTTTCTTT.

V gene TRBV29-1 combines with J gene TRBJ2-6; 9 bases fit TRBD1. CDR1 SQVTM and CDR2 ANQGSEA come from the germline V gene. The J segment lost 0 bases and the V segment lost 6 bases, leaving 6 bases of the junction unmatched. This CDR3 is built from 16 residues. The CDR3 loop is CSVLGTGLSGANVLTF. The CDR3 nucleotides read TGCAGCGTCCTCGGGACAGGGCTCTCTGGGGCCAACGTCCTGACTTTC.

The CDR3 reads CASSSRTRSTDTQYF. In DNA, the CDR3 is TGTGCCAGCAGCTCCCGGACTCGCAGCACAGATACGCAGTATTTT. The J gene is TRBJ2-3, the V gene TRBV11-2; D is perhaps TRBD2 (5 bases). The CDR3 loop spans 15 amino acids. V lost 4 bases to trimming and J lost 0 bases, with 11 bases between them. Germline assignment: CDR1 SGHAT and CDR2 FQNNGV.

The chain couples TRBV6-5 to TRBJ1-2; TRBD1 agrees at 7 bases. The CDR3 contains 13 residues. V lost 6 bases and J lost 8; bases outside the gene matches: 9. CDR1 is MNHEY, CDR2 SVGAGI, per germline. The CDR3, as DNA: TGTGCCAGCAGCCCCAGACAGGGAAAGGGCTACACCTTC. This encodes CASSPRQGKGYTF.

The chain links TRBV5-8 to TRBJ1-5; 10 positions agree with TRBD1. The CDR3 runs to 17 residues. Trimming cost V 4 bases and J 1 base; bases outside gene matches: 8. Germline V gene sequence: CDR1 SGHTS, CDR2 YDEGEE. CDR3 in amino acids: CASSRDRGRGSNQPQHF. Written as DNA, the CDR3 is TGTGCCAGCAGCCGTGACAGGGGGCGCGGGAGCAATCAGCCCCAGCATTTT.

The rearrangement links TRBV2 to TRBJ2-7; TRBD1 matches at 9 bases. The V segment lost 5 bases and the J segment 3 bases; nucleotides outside the gene matches: 8. The CDR3 runs 15 residues. In germline, CDR1 is SNHLY, CDR2 FYNNEI. CDR3 sequence: CASSHRLGQGYEQYF. Here the CDR3 DNA reads TGTGCCAGCAGTCACCGATTGGGACAGGGCTACGAGCAGTACTTC.